The rows below give T cell receptor beta chains drawn from one sample of a study of cytomegalovirus exposure and HLA in healthy donors. TCRdb's table, derived via immunoSEQ multiplex PCR, lists solely in-frame clones and lacks some. The data contain about 190,000 clones, 65% to 85% of them singletons. Specimen: PBMCs. The source is a woman aged 25 to 45 in good health and CMV-seropositive. Each CDR3 is given with its conserved first and last residue. The order of the fields is D gene, clone size, J gene, V gene, CDR3 DNA, CDR3 protein. A D gene is named only where the DNA matches it firmly. Clone size, where shown, is once, few, many, or a class for clones that have expanded.

>.|.|TRBJ2-7|TRBV7-9
TGTGCCAGCAGCCTGGGCGCCTCTGGGGAGCAGTACTTC
CASSLGASGEQYF
>TRBD2|.|TRBJ2-7|TRBV4-1
TGCGCCAGCAGCCAACTTTTTAGCGGGACCTACGAGCAGTACTTC
CASSQLFSGTYEQYF
>.|few|TRBJ1-1|TRBV10-3
TGTGCCATCAAGGGGGAAAACACTGAAGCTTTCTTT
CAIKGENTEAFF
>.|.|TRBJ2-7|TRBV15
TGTGCCACCAGCAGAGATCAGGGATCCTACGAGCAGTACTTC
CATSRDQGSYEQYF
>.|.|TRBJ1-4|TRBV7-8
TGTGCCAGCAGCCCAGGACACCTAGAAAAACTGTTTTTT
CASSPGHLEKLFF
>TRBD1|.|TRBJ1-5|TRBV14
TGTGCCAGCAGCCAAGATGAGGGGGCTAGCCATCAGCCCCAGCATTTT
CASSQDEGASHQPQHF
>.|.|TRBJ2-3|TRBV6-5
TGTGCCAGCAGTTACAGACAGACGGCCCGAGATACGCAGTATTTT
CASSYRQTARDTQYF
>.|.|TRBJ2-5|TRBV28
TGTGCCAGCAGTTTATTACTAGCTACGGAGACCCAGTACTTC
CASSLLLATETQYF
>.|.|TRBJ1-1|TRBV6-1
TGTGCCAGCAGGAGCAGGGGAGAAGCTTTCTTT
CASRSRGEAFF
>.|.|TRBJ2-2|TRBV4-2
TGTGCCAGCAGCCAAAGACTGAACACCGGGGAGCTGTTTTTT
CASSQRLNTGELFF
>.|.|TRBJ1-2|TRBV25-1
TGTGCCAGCAGTGGTGTCAGGGAATTCTATGGCTACACCTTC
CASSGVREFYGYTF
>TRBD1|.|TRBJ2-5|TRBV29-1
TGCAGCGTAGCACCGGGACAGGGGGCGGGGGAGACCCAGTACTTC
CSVAPGQGAGETQYF
>.|.|TRBJ2-5|TRBV11-1
TGTGCCAGCAGGAAAGAGAAAGTGGAGACCCAGTACTTC
CASRKEKVETQYF
>.|few|TRBJ2-7|TRBV9
TGTGCCAGCAGCGCAAGGGGCGCCTACGAGCAGTACTTC
CASSARGAYEQYF
>TRBD2|.|TRBJ2-7|TRBV6-1
TGTGCCAGCCGGCGACTAGCGGACTACGAGCAGTACTTC
CASRRLADYEQYF
>.|.|TRBJ2-1|TRBV2
TGTGCCAGCAGGGTAGGACACGGGCAGTTCTTC
CASRVGHGQFF
>TRBD2|.|TRBJ2-1|TRBV7-6
TGTGCCAGCAGCTCAACCCTAGCGGGATCGTACAATGAGCAGTTCTTC
CASSSTLAGSYNEQFF
>.|.|TRBJ2-1|TRBV5-1
TGCGCCAGCAGCTTCGTCACGGAGGGAGCCGATGAGCAGTTCTTC
CASSFVTEGADEQFF
>.|.|TRBJ1-1|TRBV30
TGTGCCTGGGGGGGGGTGGACAACACTGAAGCTTTCTTT
CAWGGVDNTEAFF
>.|once|TRBJ1-1|TRBV19
TGTGCCAGTGGGAAGGGAGTGAACACTGAAGCTTTCTTT
CASGKGVNTEAFF
>TRBD1|few|TRBJ1-2|TRBV5-4
TGTGCCAGCAGGGAAGGGACAGGGGTCGGCTATGGCTACACCTTC
CASREGTGVGYGYTF
>.|.|TRBJ1-5|TRBV15
TGTGCCACCAGCAGAGCGGGGGGCAATCAGCCCCAGCATTTT
CATSRAGGNQPQHF
>TRBD2|.|TRBJ2-7|TRBV5-6
TGTGCCAGCAGCAGGCCCTTAGCGGGAAGCTACGAGCAGTACTTC
CASSRPLAGSYEQYF
>TRBD2|.|TRBJ2-1|TRBV7-9
TGTGCCAGCAGCCCAGAGGCTAGCGGGAATCAGTTCTTC
CASSPEASGNQFF
>TRBD1|once|TRBJ1-3|TRBV6-5
TGTGCCACTGGACAGGGTGGAAACACCATATATTTT
CATGQGGNTIYF
>.|.|TRBJ2-1|TRBV4-1
TGCGCCAGCAGCCCCAGGAACAATGAGCAGTTCTTC
CASSPRNNEQFF
>TRBD1|.|TRBJ2-3|TRBV12-5
TGTGCTACCGCCCTAGGGGGCTCCACAGATACGCAGTATTTT
CATALGGSTDTQYF
>TRBD2|.|TRBJ2-3|TRBV5-1
TGCGCCAGCAGCGGGGGTTCTCGGGGGGGCCAAGTCACAGATACGCAGTATTTT
CASSGGSRGGQVTDTQYF
>TRBD2|.|TRBJ2-7|TRBV13
TGTGCCACCGGGGGTAGCGGGGCCTACGAGCAGTACTTC
CATGGSGAYEQYF
>TRBD1|few|TRBJ1-1|TRBV6-5
TGTGCCAGCAGGGGACAGGGTATAGGCGAAGCTTTCTTT
CASRGQGIGEAFF
>.|.|TRBJ2-2|TRBV4-1
TGCGCCAGCAGCGGTGACAGTAACACCGGGGAGCTGTTTTTT
CASSGDSNTGELFF
>.|.|TRBJ2-7|TRBV7-7
TGTGCTAGCTCCTACGAGGGTTCCTACGAGCAGTACTTC
CASSYEGSYEQYF
>TRBD2|.|TRBJ2-7|TRBV9
TGTGCCAGCAGCGTGGGGAGCGGGGGGGCCTCCTACGAGCAGTACTTC
CASSVGSGGASYEQYF
>.|few|TRBJ2-5|TRBV5-4
TGTGCCAGCAGCATAGCCCTGGGGAGGGAGACCCAGTACTTC
CASSIALGRETQYF
>.|few|TRBJ1-1|TRBV4-1
TGCGCCAGCAGCCACGATCGGACAGTCAACACTGAAGCTTTCTTT
CASSHDRTVNTEAFF
>TRBD1|.|TRBJ2-3|TRBV11-2
TGTGCCAGCAGCCGGGACAGCTATACGCAGTATTTT
CASSRDSYTQYF
>TRBD2|.|TRBJ2-5|TRBV4-1
TGCGCCAGCAGACCAGTTAGCGGGAGGTACCAAGAGACCCAGTACTTC
CASRPVSGRYQETQYF
>.|.|TRBJ2-2|TRBV6-1
TGTGCCAGCCGGTCGGCCGGGGAGCTGTTTTTT
CASRSAGELFF
>.|once|TRBJ2-4|TRBV6-6
TGTGCCACCCTAGGGGTGTGGTTAAATAACATTCAGTACTTC
CATLGVWLNNIQYF
>TRBD2|.|TRBJ2-7|TRBV9
TGTGCCAGCAGCGTAGTCGGAGCGGGAGTGGACGAGCAGTACTTC
CASSVVGAGVDEQYF
>TRBD1|.|TRBJ1-6|TRBV9
TGTGCCAGCAGCGTAGGGGCCGGACAGGGAAGCGATTCACCCCTCCACTTT
CASSVGAGQGSDSPLHF
>.|.|TRBJ1-2|TRBV4-3
TGCGCCAGCAGCCAAGGATTCGATAGAACTAACTATGGCTACACCTTC
CASSQGFDRTNYGYTF
>.|.|TRBJ2-5|TRBV9
TGTGCCAGCAGCGCAGACAGGAAAGAGACCCAGTACTTC
CASSADRKETQYF
>.|.|TRBJ1-1|TRBV15
TGTGCCACCAGCAGAGATCAGAATTTGAACACTGAAGCTTTCTTT
CATSRDQNLNTEAFF
>.|few|TRBJ2-7|TRBV7-9
TGTGCCAGCAGCGTAAACGCGGGACAGTCCTACGAGCAGTACTTC
CASSVNAGQSYEQYF